Listed here are 3 T cell receptor beta chains from one sample, sequenced in a study of CD8+CD57+ T cells in acquired aplastic anemia. Patients picked for sequencing had shown CD8+CD57+ cell expansion detected by flow cytometry. Genomic DNA templated the TCR beta VDJ and CDR3 profiling. TCRdb independently ran MiXCR on the reads; one entry per CDR3 protein. The profile shows some 170,000 distinct CDR3 sequences, around half of them singletons. Sequencing used sorted CD4+, CD8+, or CD8+CD57+ T cells (not recorded which) from PBMCs. These TCRs come from a human donor with aplastic anemia.

This clonotype was found many times. V and J are TRBV6-5 and TRBJ2-3, with D maybe TRBD2 (7 bases). Trimming shortened V by 2 bases and J by 0 bases, and 12 bases separated the two germline ends. CDR1 and CDR2 from the germline V gene are MNHEY and SVGAGI. The CDR3 is 16 amino acids. CDR3 sequence reads: CASSYGGGRSTDTQYF. In DNA form, the CDR3 reads TGTGCCAGCAGTTACGGGGGGGGCAGGAGCACAGATACGCAGTATTTT.

For the CDR3, the DNA is TGCAGTGCTAGCACCGAGACCCAGTACTTC. It yields the protein CSASTETQYF. V usage is TRBV20-1 and J usage is TRBJ2-5; D is unclear. The germline V gene encodes CDR1 DFQATT and CDR2 SNEGSKA (reference sequence). Trimming shortened V by 3 bases and J by 5 bases, and 4 bases separated the two germline ends. CDR3 length equals 10 residues.

This clonotype was recorded once. An end of the junction differs from the germline gene, which may be a read error. This rearrangement joins TRBV2 to TRBJ2-7; D is perhaps TRBD1 (6 bases). Germline-derived CDR1 and CDR2 are SNHLY and FYNNEI. The CDR3 length is 12 residues. The CDR3 region is CASRWTVAEQSF. The CDR3 DNA follows: TGTGCCAGCAGGTGGACAGTCGCCGAGCAGTCCTTC.